This T cell receptor beta chain derives from a study of blood T cell repertoires in COVID-19. At the level of the study: Acute and convalescent COVID-19 specimens originated in the United States, Italy and Spain. T cells, B-cell-depleted T cells, or PBMCs provided the cDNA or gDNA that served as material.

In the authors' methods: Reference gene primer amplification in the assay estimated nucleated cell counts. Generated by immunoSEQ multiplex PCR, the TCRdb table keeps only in-frame clones and is missing some. V, J and clone size are taken as reported in that table, and D and trimming were inferred from the DNA itself. Of roughly 120,000 clones in the sample, around nine tenths were seen once. This clone was counted a single time. Trimming shortened V by 1 base and J by 2 bases, and 16 bases separated the two germline ends. The CDR3 covers 17 residues. CDR1 and CDR2 (germline): MNHNS, SASEGT. Sequencing was done on a sample of peripheral blood. The sequence was obtained from a woman aged 45-59 years with active or convalescent COVID-19. The genes are TRBV6-1 and TRBJ2-3, with D uncertain. This chain's CDR3 is CASSEGFQARYTDTQYF. The CDR3 nucleotides are TGTGCCAGCAGTGAAGGGTTTCAGGCCAGGTACACAGATACGCAGTATTTT.